The present T cell receptor (beta chain) was sequenced within a study of T cell responses to AZD1222 COVID-19 vaccine. Germline V gives CDR1 KGHSH, CDR2 LQKENI. V lost 6 bases, J lost 1 base, and 16 bases lay in between. The CDR3 covers 15 residues. A remark on this clone: Its antigen is as yet unknown.

The study, taken as a whole, reports: Repertoire sampling happened only post peak T cell response. Nearly half of unique spike-specific TCRs reportedly avoided B.1.351 and B.1.1.7 mutated regions. Donors in the cohort were predominantly white British and more often female, and clonal diversity was possibly underestimated. The study found vaccine-associated CD4 TCRs spanning spike, dominant at 160-218 and 743-854.

Sequencing was performed with immunoSEQ multiplex PCR; in TCRdb, only in-frame clones are kept and a portion is missing. This table holds approximately 110,000 clones, 91% found once. This sequence originates from an adult in good health. V gene TRBV18 combines with J gene TRBJ2-7, with a possible D match to TRBD1 (7 bases). The specimen comprised peripheral blood, sampled on day 0 of AZD1222 vaccination. The CDR3 DNA is TGTGCCAGCTCCGAGGGGGCTAGCGTGTCCTACGAGCAGTACTTC. Amino acids: CASSEGASVSYEQYF.